This is a list of T cell receptor beta chains from one sample in a study of identical twins. TCRdb fed the 5' RACE reads into MiXCR, producing one record per CDR3 protein. The sample has hundreds of thousands of distinct CDR3 sequences; 9.5% are singletons. These data also featured in a second study, about yellow fever vaccine responses in identical twins.

The material sequenced was CD8+ T cells sorted from blood. The receptors stem from a woman younger than 35 in good health. Both conserved end residues are part of each CDR3. A D gene is named only where the DNA matches it firmly. Only part of the rows carry a size: once, few, many, or a class if the clone is expanded.

NA	TRBV20-1	TRBD1	TRBJ1-5	CSARDTGGYQPQHF	TGCAGTGCTAGAGACACAGGGGGCTATCAGCCCCAGCATTTT
many	TRBV12-3/TRBV12-4	NA	TRBJ2-3	CASSFRGLVTDTQYF	TGTGCCAGCAGTTTCCGGGGGCTGGTTACAGATACGCAGTATTTT
many	TRBV11-2	NA	TRBJ2-3	CASSKRDGTDTQYF	TGTGCCAGCAGCAAACGGGACGGCACAGATACGCAGTATTTT
NA	TRBV29-1	TRBD1	TRBJ2-7	CSVGTGDNEQYF	TGCAGCGTTGGGACAGGGGATAACGAGCAGTACTTC
many	TRBV11-2	NA	TRBJ1-1	CASSSRTFTGGEAFF	TGTGCCAGCAGCTCCCGGACCTTTACGGGGGGTGAAGCTTTCTTT
NA	TRBV11-2	NA	TRBJ2-3	CASSSAGEGLSTDTQYF	TGTGCCAGCAGCTCCGCTGGGGAAGGCCTTAGCACAGATACGCAGTATTTT
few	TRBV4-3	NA	TRBJ2-7	CASSQGAGNPAYEQYF	TGCGCCAGCAGCCAAGGCGCAGGGAACCCTGCCTACGAGCAGTACTTC
NA	TRBV3-1	NA	TRBJ2-4	CASSHADAKNIQYF	TGTGCCAGCAGCCACGCGGACGCCAAAAACATTCAGTACTTC
NA	TRBV7-2	NA	TRBJ2-1	CASSSERNYYNEQFF	TGTGCCAGCAGCTCAGAGCGGAACTACTACAATGAGCAGTTCTTC
NA	TRBV19	TRBD2	TRBJ2-1	CASSIETSGSSWNEQFF	TGTGCCAGTAGTATAGAGACTAGCGGGAGTTCTTGGAATGAGCAGTTCTTC
NA	TRBV20-1	NA	TRBJ2-2	CSARVLRTGELFF	TGCAGTGCTAGAGTTTTGAGAACCGGGGAGCTGTTTTTT
few	TRBV30	TRBD1	TRBJ2-3	CAWGTGTGGLTDTQYF	TGTGCCTGGGGTACCGGGACAGGGGGGCTCACAGATACGCAGTATTTT
few	TRBV12-3/TRBV12-4	NA	TRBJ1-5	CASRRTDQPQHF	TGTGCCAGCAGGAGGACGGATCAGCCCCAGCATTTT
few	TRBV7-9	TRBD2	TRBJ2-1	CASSLATGLAFQFF	TGTGCCAGCAGCTTAGCAACGGGACTAGCCTTCCAGTTCTTC
few	TRBV13	NA	TRBJ2-7	CASSLDQEGDEQYF	TGTGCCAGCAGCTTGGACCAGGAGGGCGACGAGCAGTACTTC
many	TRBV7-3	TRBD2	TRBJ2-7	CASSPRTSGPYEQYF	TGTGCCAGCAGCCCCCGGACTAGCGGACCCTACGAGCAGTACTTC
many	TRBV7-6	NA	TRBJ1-1	CASSLVPTVNTEAFF	TGTGCCAGCAGCTTAGTACCCACGGTGAACACTGAAGCTTTCTTT
many	TRBV4-1	NA	TRBJ2-7	CASSQVSQGYEQYF	TGCGCCAGCAGCCAAGTATCCCAGGGATACGAGCAGTACTTC
many	TRBV20-1	TRBD2	TRBJ2-4	CSALGLAGEHIQYF	TGCAGTGCCCTCGGACTAGCGGGAGAACACATTCAGTACTTC
NA	TRBV29-1	NA	TRBJ2-7	CSAKFTGDYEQYF	TGCAGCGCCAAATTTACGGGGGACTACGAGCAGTACTTC
NA	TRBV4-2	NA	TRBJ2-7	CASSQDSNSYEQYF	TGTGCCAGCAGCCAAGATTCCAATTCCTACGAGCAGTACTTC
few	TRBV7-9	TRBD2	TRBJ2-7	CASSGWTSGVAYEQYF	TGTGCCAGCAGCGGTTGGACTAGCGGGGTAGCCTACGAGCAGTACTTC
many	TRBV6-1	TRBD1	TRBJ2-7	CASSPGQGLFEQYF	TGTGCCAGCAGTCCGGGACAGGGGCTCTTCGAGCAGTACTTC
many	TRBV5-1	NA	TRBJ2-3	CASSLGRGLDTQYF	TGCGCCAGCAGCTTGGGTCGGGGATTAGATACGCAGTATTTT
NA	TRBV11-2	NA	TRBJ1-4	CASSFQPGPRGKLFF	TGTGCCAGCAGCTTTCAGCCGGGACCTAGGGGGAAACTGTTTTTT
NA	TRBV3-1	TRBD2	TRBJ2-7	CASSEGGAGYEQYF	TGTGCCAGCAGCGAGGGAGGGGCGGGATACGAGCAGTACTTC
many	TRBV4-2	NA	TRBJ2-1	CASSQDRDPRNEQFF	TGTGCCAGCAGCCAAGATCGGGACCCGCGCAATGAGCAGTTCTTC
many	TRBV7-9	NA	TRBJ2-1	CASSVNHDEQFF	TGTGCCAGCAGCGTAAACCACGATGAGCAGTTCTTC
NA	TRBV6-2/TRBV6-3	TRBD1	TRBJ2-5	CASSSDREETQYF	TGTGCCAGCAGTTCCGACAGGGAAGAGACCCAGTACTTC
many	TRBV20-1	TRBD1	TRBJ2-4	CSARTGDIQYF	TGCAGTGCCAGGACAGGCGACATTCAGTACTTC
NA	TRBV5-6	NA	TRBJ2-3	CASSAGSGADTQYF	TGTGCCAGCAGTGCCGGGTCGGGAGCAGATACGCAGTATTTT
few	TRBV3-1	NA	TRBJ1-2	CASSQEFSGIHTF	TGTGCCAGCAGCCAAGAGTTTTCGGGAATCCACACCTTC
NA	TRBV29-1	TRBD1	TRBJ2-3	CSVEDFRDRASTDTQYF	TGCAGCGTTGAAGATTTTCGGGACAGGGCTAGCACAGATACGCAGTATTTT
few	TRBV7-9	TRBD2	TRBJ2-7	CASRSTRAGVDSYEQYF	TGTGCCTCCCGGAGTACCAGAGCGGGAGTAGACTCCTACGAGCAGTACTTC
many	TRBV6-5	NA	TRBJ2-5	CASSYPFSGQETQYF	TGTGCCAGCAGTTACCCCTTTAGCGGCCAAGAGACCCAGTACTTC
NA	TRBV2	TRBD1	TRBJ2-4	CASRKRTGGEAKNIQYF	TGTGCCAGCAGGAAAAGGACAGGGGGAGAGGCCAAAAACATTCAGTACTTC
many	TRBV20-1	NA	TRBJ2-7	CSAEDSLSYEQYF	TGCAGTGCGGAGGACAGCCTCTCCTACGAGCAGTACTTC
NA	TRBV29-1	TRBD2	TRBJ2-1	CSVRRLSSGSLGEQFF	TGCAGCGTGAGGAGGCTTTCTAGCGGGAGTTTGGGTGAGCAGTTCTTC
NA	TRBV5-1	TRBD1	TRBJ1-2	CASSPLGDRGRDYGYTF	TGCGCCAGCAGCCCGCTGGGGGACAGGGGGCGCGACTATGGCTACACCTTC
NA	TRBV4-3	TRBD1	TRBJ2-1	CASSQGLHRGDEQFF	TGCGCCAGCAGCCAAGGGCTTCACAGGGGCGATGAGCAGTTCTTC
NA	TRBV21-1	NA	TRBJ2-7	CASSKGGRDRRYEQYF	TGTGCCAGCAGCAAAGGGGGGCGGGACCGGAGGTACGAGCAGTACTTC
many	TRBV7-2	NA	TRBJ1-1	CASSPGTLNTEAFF	TGTGCCAGCAGCCCCGGGACACTGAACACTGAAGCTTTCTTT
many	TRBV10-3	TRBD1	TRBJ1-2	CAISLDRVDGYTF	TGTGCCATCTCCCTGGACAGGGTCGATGGCTACACCTTC
few	TRBV5-6	TRBD1	TRBJ2-7	CASRVPGQSHEQYF	TGTGCCAGCAGGGTTCCGGGACAGTCCCACGAGCAGTACTTC
few	TRBV20-1	NA	TRBJ2-7	CSARARTPREQYF	TGCAGTGCTAGAGCCCGGACCCCCCGCGAGCAGTACTTC
NA	TRBV5-5	NA	TRBJ2-7	CASSLATTELSSYEQYF	TGTGCCAGCAGCCTTGCTACGACAGAGCTTAGCTCCTACGAGCAGTACTTC
few	TRBV5-1	NA	TRBJ2-3	CASRDYNTDTQYF	TGCGCCAGCAGGGACTACAACACAGATACGCAGTATTTT
NA	TRBV14	NA	TRBJ2-7	CASSQDLGAGPLSYEQYF	TGTGCCAGCAGCCAAGATCTTGGGGCGGGGCCACTCTCCTACGAGCAGTACTTC
few	TRBV5-5	NA	TRBJ2-1	CASSPFPPAYNEQFF	TGTGCCAGCAGTCCCTTCCCCCCTGCATACAATGAGCAGTTCTTC
many	TRBV29-1	NA	TRBJ1-2	CSVGPSYGYTF	TGCAGCGTTGGCCCTTCCTATGGCTACACCTTC
few	TRBV4-3	TRBD2	TRBJ2-7	CASSQDRLAVVYEQYF	TGCGCCAGCAGCCAAGATCGGCTAGCGGTCGTCTACGAGCAGTACTTC
NA	TRBV7-9	NA	TRBJ1-4	CASSYSGTDEKLFF	TGTGCCAGCAGCTACTCGGGGACGGATGAAAAACTGTTTTTT
NA	TRBV20-1	TRBD1	TRBJ2-1	CSARQGTGVPHNEQFF	TGCAGTGCTCGACAGGGGACAGGGGTCCCTCACAATGAGCAGTTCTTC
many	TRBV10-3	TRBD1	TRBJ2-5	CAISLTGGLEETQYF	TGTGCCATCAGCCTGACAGGGGGACTCGAAGAGACCCAGTACTTC
many	TRBV29-1	NA	TRBJ2-7	CSVSDSYEQYF	TGCAGCGTTTCAGATTCCTACGAGCAGTACTTC
many	TRBV28	TRBD1	TRBJ2-7	CASSFRGSNEQYF	TGTGCCAGCAGTTTCAGGGGGAGCAACGAGCAGTACTTC
many	TRBV3-1	NA	TRBJ1-1	CASSLAEGTEAFF	TGTGCCAGCAGCTTAGCGGAGGGCACTGAAGCTTTCTTT